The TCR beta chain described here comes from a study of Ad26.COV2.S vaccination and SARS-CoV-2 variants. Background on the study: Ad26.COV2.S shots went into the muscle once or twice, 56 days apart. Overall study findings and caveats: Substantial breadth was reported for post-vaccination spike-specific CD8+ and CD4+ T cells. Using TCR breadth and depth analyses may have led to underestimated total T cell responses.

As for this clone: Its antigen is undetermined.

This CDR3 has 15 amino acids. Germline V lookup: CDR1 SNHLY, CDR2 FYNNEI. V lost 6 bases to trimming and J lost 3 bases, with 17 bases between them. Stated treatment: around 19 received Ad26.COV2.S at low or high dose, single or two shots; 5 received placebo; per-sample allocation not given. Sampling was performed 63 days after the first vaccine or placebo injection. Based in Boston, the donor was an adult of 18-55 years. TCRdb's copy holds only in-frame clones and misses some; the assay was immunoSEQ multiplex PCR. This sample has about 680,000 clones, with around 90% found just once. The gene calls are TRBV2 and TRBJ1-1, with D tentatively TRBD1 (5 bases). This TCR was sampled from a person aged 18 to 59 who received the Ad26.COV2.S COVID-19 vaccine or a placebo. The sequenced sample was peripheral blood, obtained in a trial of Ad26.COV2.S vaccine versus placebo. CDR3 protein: CASRRRDGTHTEAFF. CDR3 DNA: TGTGCCAGCAGGCGAAGGGACGGTACGCACACTGAAGCTTTCTTT.